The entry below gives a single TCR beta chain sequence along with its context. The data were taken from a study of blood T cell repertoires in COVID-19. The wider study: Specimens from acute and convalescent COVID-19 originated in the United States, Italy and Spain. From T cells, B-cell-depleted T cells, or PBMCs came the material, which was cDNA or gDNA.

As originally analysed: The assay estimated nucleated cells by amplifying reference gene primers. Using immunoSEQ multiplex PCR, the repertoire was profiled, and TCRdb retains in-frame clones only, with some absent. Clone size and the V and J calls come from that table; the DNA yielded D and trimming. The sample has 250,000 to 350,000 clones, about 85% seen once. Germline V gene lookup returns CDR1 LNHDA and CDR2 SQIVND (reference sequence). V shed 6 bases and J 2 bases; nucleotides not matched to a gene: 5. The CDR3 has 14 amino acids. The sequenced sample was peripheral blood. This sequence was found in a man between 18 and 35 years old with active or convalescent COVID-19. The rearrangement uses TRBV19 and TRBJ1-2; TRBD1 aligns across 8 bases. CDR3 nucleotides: TGTGCCAGTAGGCAGGGGGCTGTCAACTATGGCTACACCTTC. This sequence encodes CASRQGAVNYGYTF.